This T cell receptor beta chain stems from a study of blood T cell repertoires in COVID-19. Study details: From the United States, Italy and Spain came samples of acute and convalescent COVID-19. In each case, the material was cDNA or gDNA derived from T cells, B-cell-depleted T cells, or PBMCs.

V lost 4 bases and J lost 7; bases outside the gene matches: 8. From germline, CDR1 is MNHEY and CDR2 SMNVEV (reference sequence). This CDR3 has 14 amino acids. Enrolled during active infection, Seattle patients were then followed longitudinally. The repertoire was sequenced with immunoSEQ multiplex PCR; TCRdb's copy has only in-frame clones and lacks some. The repertoire has more than 200,000 clones, around 84% of them found once; the top ten carry around 10%. Sequenced material: peripheral blood. The receptor's source is a man aged 45-65 years with COVID-19, enrolled during active disease. This rearrangement joins TRBV27 to TRBJ1-2, with 8 bases aligning to TRBD1. CDR3 sequence: CASSSPGQGGGYTF. The CDR3, as DNA: TGTGCCAGCAGTTCCCCTGGACAGGGAGGTGGCTACACCTTC.